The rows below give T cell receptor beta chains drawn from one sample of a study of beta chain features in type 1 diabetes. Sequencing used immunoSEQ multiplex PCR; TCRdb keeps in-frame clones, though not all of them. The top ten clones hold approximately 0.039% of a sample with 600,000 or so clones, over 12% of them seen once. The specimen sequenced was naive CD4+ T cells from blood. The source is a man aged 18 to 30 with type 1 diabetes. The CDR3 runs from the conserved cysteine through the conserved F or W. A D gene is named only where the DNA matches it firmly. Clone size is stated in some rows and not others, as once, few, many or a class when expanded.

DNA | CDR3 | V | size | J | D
TGTGCCACGTCGGTAGGCTCCTACGAGCAGTACTTC | CATSVGSYEQYF | TRBV28 | . | TRBJ2-7 | .
TGTGCCTGGACCACTACAGGGGCTTTGAACACTGAAGCTTTCTTT | CAWTTTGALNTEAFF | TRBV30 | . | TRBJ1-1 | TRBD1
TGTGCCTGGGATGGCTACGGGATCACCAATGAGCAGTTCTTC | CAWDGYGITNEQFF | TRBV30 | few | TRBJ2-1 | .
TGTGCCAGCAGCTTAACCCTCGGGACGACCCAAGAGACCCAGTACTTC | CASSLTLGTTQETQYF | TRBV7-6 | few | TRBJ2-5 | .
TGTGCCAGTAGCCCCTTAACTTTACTTGGCACAGATACGCAGTATTTT | CASSPLTLLGTDTQYF | TRBV19 | . | TRBJ2-3 | .
TGCGCCAGCAGCCACCACGGACAGGGGGAAGAGACCCAGTACTTC | CASSHHGQGEETQYF | TRBV5-1 | . | TRBJ2-5 | TRBD1
TGTGCCAGCAGCTTAGTCTCGGGGGCCGGGGAGCTGTTTTTT | CASSLVSGAGELFF | TRBV7-9 | . | TRBJ2-2 | .
TGTGCCAGCAGGTTGGGGGAGACCCAGTACTTC | CASRLGETQYF | TRBV11-2 | . | TRBJ2-5 | .
TGTGCCAGTTCACCCGTGGGCCCTACAGATACGCAGTATTTT | CASSPVGPTDTQYF | TRBV19 | . | TRBJ2-3 | .
TGTGCCAGCAGTGAGCGGGCTTCCTACAATGAGCAGTTCTTC | CASSERASYNEQFF | TRBV6-4 | . | TRBJ2-1 | .
TGCGCCAGCAGCCCCAGGGGGCGGAGGAACAATGAGCAGTTCTTC | CASSPRGRRNNEQFF | TRBV23-1 | . | TRBJ2-1 | TRBD1
TGCGCCAGCAGCCTGACAGGGGGTGAAGAGACCCAGTACTTC | CASSLTGGEETQYF | TRBV5-1 | . | TRBJ2-5 | TRBD1
TGCGCCAGCAGCCAAGATATTCCCCGGAAAAGGGCTCAAGTGGATGAAAAACTGTTTTTT | CASSQDIPRKRAQVDEKLFF | TRBV4-3 | . | TRBJ1-4 | .
TGTGCCAGCAGAGATACTGCTAGCACAGATACGCAGTATTTT | CASRDTASTDTQYF | TRBV6-5 | . | TRBJ2-3 | .
TGCAGCGTTGAAGGGATGGCAGGGGGCCCCCACGAGCAGTACTTC | CSVEGMAGGPHEQYF | TRBV29-1 | . | TRBJ2-7 | TRBD1
TGTGCCAGCAGCTTGACGAGCGGGATCGGTGAGACCCAGTACTTC | CASSLTSGIGETQYF | TRBV5-6 | . | TRBJ2-5 | TRBD2
TGCGCCAGCAGTCAATCGAACAGCCGTACTAACTATGGCTACACCTTC | CASSQSNSRTNYGYTF | TRBV23-1 | few | TRBJ1-2 | .
TGTGCCTGGAGATCGGGGAAATCACCCCTCCACTTT | CAWRSGKSPLHF | TRBV30 | few | TRBJ1-6 | .
TGTGCCAGCAGTGAATACGAGCGGGCTAACACCGGGGAGCTGTTTTTT | CASSEYERANTGELFF | TRBV25-1 | . | TRBJ2-2 | .
TGTGCCAGCAGTGAATCGGGGGATAGAAATTCACCCCTCCACTTT | CASSESGDRNSPLHF | TRBV25-1 | few | TRBJ1-6 | .
TGTGCCAGCACCCTCGGGGGAAGTTACAATGAGCAGTTCTTC | CASTLGGSYNEQFF | TRBV6-6 | few | TRBJ2-1 | .
TGTGCCAGCGGGACAGGGGGCGGATACTATGGCTACACCTTC | CASGTGGGYYGYTF | TRBV28 | . | TRBJ1-2 | TRBD1
TGTGCCAGCAGCGCCCAGGGGGGTCCCTACGAGCAGTACTTC | CASSAQGGPYEQYF | TRBV5-4 | few | TRBJ2-7 | .
TGTGCCAGCAGTGACTTGGGTAGCGGAGCCGATACGCAGTATTTT | CASSDLGSGADTQYF | TRBV6-4 | . | TRBJ2-3 | .
TGTGCTAGCAGCGCCACCAACGAGCCCGGGGAGACCCAGTACTTC | CASSATNEPGETQYF | TRBV7-7 | . | TRBJ2-5 | .
TGCGCCAGCAGCCAAGGGCAGGGTGTTGAGACCCAGTACTTC | CASSQGQGVETQYF | TRBV4-3 | . | TRBJ2-5 | .
TGTGCCAGCGTTTCGGGGCGGGGTGGGCAGCCCCAGCATTTT | CASVSGRGGQPQHF | TRBV28 | few | TRBJ1-5 | .
TGTGCCAGCAGCGTAGCTAGCGGGATTTTCACAGATACGCAGTATTTT | CASSVASGIFTDTQYF | TRBV9 | . | TRBJ2-3 | TRBD2
TGTGCCTGGAGTGCTAGCTATGGCTACACCTTC | CAWSASYGYTF | TRBV30 | few | TRBJ1-2 | .
TGTGCCAGCAGCCCGGGACCGCTTTTGGATGAGCAGTTCTTC | CASSPGPLLDEQFF | TRBV7-9 | . | TRBJ2-1 | .
TGTGCCAGCAGTGAATGGCAGGGGGCGTATAAAGACACCGGGGAGCTGTTTTTT | CASSEWQGAYKDTGELFF | TRBV2 | few | TRBJ2-2 | TRBD1
TGTGCCTGGAGTGTTGTACCGGGGGGTAACGAGCAGTACTTC | CAWSVVPGGNEQYF | TRBV30 | few | TRBJ2-7 | TRBD2
TGCGCCAGCGGGACGGGACACGGCTATGGCTACACCTTC | CASGTGHGYGYTF | TRBV5-1 | . | TRBJ1-2 | .
TGTGCCAGCAGCCGAGAGACCTGGGGCCGGGACGAGCAGTACTTC | CASSRETWGRDEQYF | TRBV4-2 | . | TRBJ2-7 | .
TGTGCCTGGAGAAGGGTGGAAGCTTTCTTT | CAWRRVEAFF | TRBV30 | . | TRBJ1-1 | .
TGTGCCAGCACCTTACACCCCGGACCGGGCACCTTC | CASTLHPGPGTF | TRBV6-1 | few | TRBJ1-2 | .
TGCAGCGTGACTCTCGACCCGTTGACCGGGGAGCTGTTTTTT | CSVTLDPLTGELFF | TRBV29-1 | . | TRBJ2-2 | .
TGCAGCGTTGTGGCTCCGGGAAACACCATATATTTT | CSVVAPGNTIYF | TRBV29-1 | few | TRBJ1-3 | .
TGTGCCAGCAGTTTAACCTACGAGCAGTACTTC | CASSLTYEQYF | TRBV25-1 | few | TRBJ2-7 | .
TGTGCCAGCACGTGGGACAGCACAGATACGCAGTATTTT | CASTWDSTDTQYF | TRBV2 | . | TRBJ2-3 | .
TGCAGCGTTGATCGGGACAGCTACTACAATGAGCAGTTCTTC | CSVDRDSYYNEQFF | TRBV29-1 | few | TRBJ2-1 | TRBD1
TGTGCCAGCGGCGATCCCGGAGGACTTCGCCCCTACGAGCAGTACTTC | CASGDPGGLRPYEQYF | TRBV2 | few | TRBJ2-7 | .
TGTGCCAGCAGCCAAGACACACCATACCAGGGGCGCGGGCGGAACTCTGGGGCCAACGTCCTGACTTTC | CASSQDTPYQGRGRNSGANVLTF | TRBV14 | few | TRBJ2-6 | .